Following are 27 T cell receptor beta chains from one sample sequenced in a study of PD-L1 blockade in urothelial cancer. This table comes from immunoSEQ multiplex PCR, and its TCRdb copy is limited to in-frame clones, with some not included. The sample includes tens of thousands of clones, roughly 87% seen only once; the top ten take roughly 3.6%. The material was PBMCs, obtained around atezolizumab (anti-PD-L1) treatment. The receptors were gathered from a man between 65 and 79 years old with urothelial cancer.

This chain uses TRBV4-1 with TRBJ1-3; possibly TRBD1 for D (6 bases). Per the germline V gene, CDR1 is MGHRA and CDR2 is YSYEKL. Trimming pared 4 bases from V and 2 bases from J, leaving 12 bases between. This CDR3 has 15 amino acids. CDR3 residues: CASSPQRDTGNTIYF. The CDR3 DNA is TGCGCCAGCAGCCCTCAGCGGGACACTGGAAACACCATATATTTT.

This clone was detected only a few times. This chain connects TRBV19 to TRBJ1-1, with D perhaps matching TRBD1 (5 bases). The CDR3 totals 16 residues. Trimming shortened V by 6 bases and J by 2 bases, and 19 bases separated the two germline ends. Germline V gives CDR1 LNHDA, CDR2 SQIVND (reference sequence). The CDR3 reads CASRTSDTHLNTEAFF. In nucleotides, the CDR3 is TGTGCCAGTAGGACCTCGGACACACACTTAAACACTGAAGCTTTCTTT.

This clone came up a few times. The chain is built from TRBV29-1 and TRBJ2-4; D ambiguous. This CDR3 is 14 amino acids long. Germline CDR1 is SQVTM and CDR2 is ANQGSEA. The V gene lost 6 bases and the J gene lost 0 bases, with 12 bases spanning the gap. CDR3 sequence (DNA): TGCAGCGTGAGAGATAAATTAGCCAAAAACATTCAGTACTTC. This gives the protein CSVRDKLAKNIQYF.

CDR3 nucleotide sequence: TGTGCCAGCAGCTTAGATGGACAGGGTCTCGAGCAGTACTTC. Translation gives CASSLDGQGLEQYF. The chain couples TRBV11-2 to TRBJ2-7, with 8 bases matching TRBD1. Germline V CDR1 and CDR2: SGHAT, FQNNGV. This CDR3 is built from 14 residues. Germline trimming cut 0 bases from V and 6 bases from J; bases unmatched to any gene: 4.

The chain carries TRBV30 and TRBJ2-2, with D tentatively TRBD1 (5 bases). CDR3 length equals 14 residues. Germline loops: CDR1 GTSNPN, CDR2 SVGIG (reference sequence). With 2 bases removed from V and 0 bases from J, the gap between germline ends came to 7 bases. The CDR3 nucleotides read TGTGCCTGGAGTTGGACACCGAACACCGGGGAGCTGTTTTTT. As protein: CAWSWTPNTGELFF. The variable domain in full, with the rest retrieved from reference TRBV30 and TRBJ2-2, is SQTIHQWPATLVQPVGSPLSLECTVEGTSNPNLYWYRQAAGRGLQLLFYSVGIGQISSEVPQNLSASRPQDRQFILSSKKLLLSDSGFYLCAWSWTPNTGELFFGEGSRLTVL.

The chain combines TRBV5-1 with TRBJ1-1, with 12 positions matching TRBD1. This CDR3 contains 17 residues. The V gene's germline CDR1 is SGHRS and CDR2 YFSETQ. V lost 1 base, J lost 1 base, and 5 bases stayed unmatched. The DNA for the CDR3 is TGCGCCAGCAGCTTGCAGGGACAGGGGGCAGGGAACACTGAAGCTTTCTTT. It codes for CASSLQGQGAGNTEAFF. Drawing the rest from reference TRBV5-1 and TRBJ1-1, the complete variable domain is KAGVTQTPRYLIKTRGQQVTLSCSPISGHRSVSWYQQTPGQGLQFLFEYFSETQRNKGNFPGRFSGRQFSNSRSEMNVSTLELGDSALYLCASSLQGQGAGNTEAFFGQGTRLTVV.

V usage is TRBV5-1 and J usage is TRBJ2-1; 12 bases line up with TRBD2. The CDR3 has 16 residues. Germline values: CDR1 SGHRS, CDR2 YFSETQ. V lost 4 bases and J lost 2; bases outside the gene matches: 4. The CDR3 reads CASSQTSGRTYNEQFF. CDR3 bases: TGCGCCAGCAGCCAAACTAGCGGGAGGACCTACAATGAGCAGTTCTTC.

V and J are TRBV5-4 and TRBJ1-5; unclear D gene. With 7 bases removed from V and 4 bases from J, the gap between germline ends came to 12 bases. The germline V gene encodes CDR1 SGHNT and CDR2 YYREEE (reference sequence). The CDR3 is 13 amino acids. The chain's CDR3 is CASQQEPNQPQHF. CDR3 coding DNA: TGTGCCAGCCAACAAGAACCTAATCAGCCCCAGCATTTT.

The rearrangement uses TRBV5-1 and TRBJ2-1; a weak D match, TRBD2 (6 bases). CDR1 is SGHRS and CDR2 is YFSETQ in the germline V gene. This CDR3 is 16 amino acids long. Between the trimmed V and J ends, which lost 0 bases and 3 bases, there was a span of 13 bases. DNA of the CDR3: TGCGCCAGCAGCTTGGGGGACTCCGGCGGCTACAATGAGCAGTTCTTC. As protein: CASSLGDSGGYNEQFF.

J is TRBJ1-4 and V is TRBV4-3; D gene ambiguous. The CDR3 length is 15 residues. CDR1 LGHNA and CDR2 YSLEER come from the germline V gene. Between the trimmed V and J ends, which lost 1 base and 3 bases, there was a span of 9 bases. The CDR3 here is CASSQGQASNEKLFF. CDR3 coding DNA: TGCGCCAGCAGCCAAGGGCAGGCATCTAATGAAAAACTGTTTTTT.

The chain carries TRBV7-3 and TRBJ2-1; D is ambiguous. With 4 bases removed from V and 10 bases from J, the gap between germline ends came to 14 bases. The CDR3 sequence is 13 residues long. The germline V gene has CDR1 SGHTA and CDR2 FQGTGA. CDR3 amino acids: CASSSSRLGEQFF. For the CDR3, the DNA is TGTGCCAGCAGCTCCTCTAGACTCGGGGAGCAGTTCTTC. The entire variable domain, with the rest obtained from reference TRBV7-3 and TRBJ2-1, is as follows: GAGVSQTPSNKVTEKGKYVELRCDPISGHTALYWYRQSLGQGPEFLIYFQGTGAADDSGLPNDRFFAVRPEGSVSTLKIQRTERGDSAVYLCASSSSRLGEQFFGPGTRLTVL.

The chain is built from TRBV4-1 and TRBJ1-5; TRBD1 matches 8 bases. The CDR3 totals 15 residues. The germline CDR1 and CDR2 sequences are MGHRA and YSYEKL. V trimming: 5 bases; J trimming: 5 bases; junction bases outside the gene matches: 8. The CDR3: CASSVRQGIDQPQHF. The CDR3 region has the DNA TGCGCCAGCAGCGTGCGACAGGGGATAGATCAGCCCCAGCATTTT.

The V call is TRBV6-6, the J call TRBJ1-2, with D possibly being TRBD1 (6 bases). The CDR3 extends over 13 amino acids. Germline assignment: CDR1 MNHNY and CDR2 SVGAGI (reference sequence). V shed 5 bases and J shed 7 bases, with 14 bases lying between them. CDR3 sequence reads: CASSHGGEFGYTF. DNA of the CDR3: TGTGCCAGCAGTCATGGGGGCGAGTTTGGCTACACCTTC.

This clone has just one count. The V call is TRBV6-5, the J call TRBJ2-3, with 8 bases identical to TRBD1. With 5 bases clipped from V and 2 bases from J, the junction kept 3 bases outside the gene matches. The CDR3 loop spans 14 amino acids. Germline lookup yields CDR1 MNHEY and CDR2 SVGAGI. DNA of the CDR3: TGTGCCAGCAGTCGACAGGGGTACACAGATACGCAGTATTTT. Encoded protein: CASSRQGYTDTQYF.

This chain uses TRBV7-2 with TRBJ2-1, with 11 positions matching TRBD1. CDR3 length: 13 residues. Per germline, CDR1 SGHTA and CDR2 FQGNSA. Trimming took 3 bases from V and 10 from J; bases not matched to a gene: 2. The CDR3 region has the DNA TGTGCCAGCAGCTTCCGGGACAGGGGGGAGCAGTTCTTC. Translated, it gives CASSFRDRGEQFF.

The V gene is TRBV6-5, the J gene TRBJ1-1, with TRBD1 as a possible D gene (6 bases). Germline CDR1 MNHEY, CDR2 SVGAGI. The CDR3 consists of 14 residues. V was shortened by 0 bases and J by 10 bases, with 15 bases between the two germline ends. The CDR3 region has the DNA TGTGCCAGCAGTTACTCGGGGGGGTGGGGGCGAGCTTTCTTT. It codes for CASSYSGGWGRAFF.

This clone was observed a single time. The CDR3 coding sequence is TGTGCCAGCAGCCTCGAGGAGGGGATGAACACTGAAGCTTTCTTT. It is translated as CASSLEEGMNTEAFF. This sequence joins TRBV5-4 and TRBJ1-1; tentatively, D is TRBD1 (5 bases). Trimming shortened V by 4 bases and J by 0 bases, and 13 bases separated the two germline ends. The CDR3 is made up of 15 amino acids. Germline values: CDR1 SGHNT, CDR2 YYREEE (reference sequence).

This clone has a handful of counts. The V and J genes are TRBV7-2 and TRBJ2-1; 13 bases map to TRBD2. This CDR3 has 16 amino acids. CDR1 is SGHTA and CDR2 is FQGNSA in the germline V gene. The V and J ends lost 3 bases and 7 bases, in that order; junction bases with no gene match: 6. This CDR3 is CASSLGTSGGANEQFF. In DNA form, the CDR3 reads TGTGCCAGCAGCTTGGGAACTAGCGGGGGGGCGAATGAGCAGTTCTTC.

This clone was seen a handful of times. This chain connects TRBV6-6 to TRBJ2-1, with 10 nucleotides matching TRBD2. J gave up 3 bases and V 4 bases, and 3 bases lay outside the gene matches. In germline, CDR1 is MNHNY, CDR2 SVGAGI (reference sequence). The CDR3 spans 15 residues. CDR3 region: CASSSTSGVYNEQFF. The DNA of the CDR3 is TGTGCCAGCAGTTCAACTAGCGGGGTCTACAATGAGCAGTTCTTC.

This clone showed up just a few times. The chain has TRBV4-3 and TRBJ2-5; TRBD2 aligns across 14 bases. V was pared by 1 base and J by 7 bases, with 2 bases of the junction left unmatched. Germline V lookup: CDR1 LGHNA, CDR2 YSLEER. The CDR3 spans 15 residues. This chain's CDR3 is CASSQGLAGGVTQYF. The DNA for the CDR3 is TGCGCCAGCAGCCAAGGACTAGCGGGAGGGGTGACCCAGTACTTC.

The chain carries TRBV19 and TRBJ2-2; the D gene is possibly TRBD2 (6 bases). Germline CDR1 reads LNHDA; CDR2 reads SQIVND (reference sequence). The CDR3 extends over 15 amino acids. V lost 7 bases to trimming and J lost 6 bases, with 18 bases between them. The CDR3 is CASTLPGLNAGELFF. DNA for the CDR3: TGTGCCAGTACCCTCCCGGGACTTAACGCCGGGGAGCTGTTTTTT.

In DNA form, the CDR3 reads TGTGCCAGCGGAAATCTCGGAGGGGAGACCCAGTACTTC. Translation: CASGNLGGETQYF. The J gene is TRBJ2-5, the V gene TRBV28; a possible D gene is TRBD2 (6 bases). This CDR3 spans 13 amino acids. Trimming removed 8 bases at V and 5 bases at J, with 15 bases between. Germline-derived CDR1 and CDR2 are MDHEN and SYDVKM. Supplemented by reference TRBV28 and TRBJ2-5, the full variable domain reads DVKVTQSSRYLVKRTGEKVFLECVQDMDHENMFWYRQDPGLGLRLIYFSYDVKMKEKGDIPEGYSVSREKKERFSLILESASTNQTSMYLCASGNLGGETQYFGPGTRLLVL.

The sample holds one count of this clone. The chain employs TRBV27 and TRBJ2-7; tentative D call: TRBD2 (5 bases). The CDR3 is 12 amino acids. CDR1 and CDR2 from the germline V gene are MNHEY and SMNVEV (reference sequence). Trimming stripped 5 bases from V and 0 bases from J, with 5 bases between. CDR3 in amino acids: CASSAGSYEQYF. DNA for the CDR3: TGTGCCAGCAGTGCGGGCTCCTACGAGCAGTACTTC.

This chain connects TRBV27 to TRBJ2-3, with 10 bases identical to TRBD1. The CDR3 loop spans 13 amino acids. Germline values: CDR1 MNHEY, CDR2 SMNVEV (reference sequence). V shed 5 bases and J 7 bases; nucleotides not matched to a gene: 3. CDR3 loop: CASSPTGGNTQYF. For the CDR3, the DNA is TGTGCCAGCAGTCCGACAGGGGGCAATACGCAGTATTTT.

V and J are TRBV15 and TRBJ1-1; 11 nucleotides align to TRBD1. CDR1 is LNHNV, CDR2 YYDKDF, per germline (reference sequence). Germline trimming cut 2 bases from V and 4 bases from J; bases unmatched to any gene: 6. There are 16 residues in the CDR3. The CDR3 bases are TGTGCCACCAGCAGATCCCGGACAGGGGGCGGCACTGAAGCTTTCTTT. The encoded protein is CATSRSRTGGGTEAFF.

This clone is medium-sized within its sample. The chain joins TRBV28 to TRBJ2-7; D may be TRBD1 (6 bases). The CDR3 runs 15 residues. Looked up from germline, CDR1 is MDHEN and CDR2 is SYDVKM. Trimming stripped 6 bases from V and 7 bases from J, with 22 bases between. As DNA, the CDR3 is TGTGCCAGCAGGATAGAGGACAGACGCTATGATGAGCAGTACTTC. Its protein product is CASRIEDRRYDEQYF.

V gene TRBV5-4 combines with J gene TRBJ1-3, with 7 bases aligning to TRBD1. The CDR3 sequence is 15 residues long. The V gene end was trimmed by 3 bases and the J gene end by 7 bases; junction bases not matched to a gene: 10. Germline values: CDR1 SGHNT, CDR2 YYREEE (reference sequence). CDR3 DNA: TGTGCCAGCAGCTCCCCGGGACAGCAAGGGAACACCATATATTTT. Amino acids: CASSSPGQQGNTIYF.